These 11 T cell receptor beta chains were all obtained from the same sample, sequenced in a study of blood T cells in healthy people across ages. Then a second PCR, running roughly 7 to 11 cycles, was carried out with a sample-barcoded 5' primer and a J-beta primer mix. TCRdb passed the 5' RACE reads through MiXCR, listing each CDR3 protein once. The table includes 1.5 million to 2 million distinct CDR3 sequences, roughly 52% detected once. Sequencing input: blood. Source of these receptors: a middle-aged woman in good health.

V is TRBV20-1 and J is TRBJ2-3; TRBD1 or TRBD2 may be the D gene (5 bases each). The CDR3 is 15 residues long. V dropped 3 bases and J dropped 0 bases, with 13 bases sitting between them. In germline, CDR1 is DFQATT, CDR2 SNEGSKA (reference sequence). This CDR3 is CSASRDGASTDTQYF. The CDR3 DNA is TGCAGTGCTAGCCGGGACGGAGCTAGCACAGATACGCAGTATTTT.

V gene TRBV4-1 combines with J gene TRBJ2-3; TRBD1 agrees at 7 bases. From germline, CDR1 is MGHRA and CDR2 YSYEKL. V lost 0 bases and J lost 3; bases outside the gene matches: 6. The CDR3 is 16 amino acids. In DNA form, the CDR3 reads TGCGCCAGCAGCCAAGAGGGGACAGAGACTACAGATACGCAGTATTTT. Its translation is CASSQEGTETTDTQYF.

The CDR3, as DNA: TGTGCCAGCATCCTCCGGGAAGCCAAAAACATTCAGTACTTC. It is translated as CASILREAKNIQYF. V is TRBV12-3 or TRBV12-4 and J is TRBJ2-4; possible D gene TRBD2, 5 bases. This CDR3 comprises 14 residues. Trimming left V 7 bases short and J 0 bases short, with 10 bases between.

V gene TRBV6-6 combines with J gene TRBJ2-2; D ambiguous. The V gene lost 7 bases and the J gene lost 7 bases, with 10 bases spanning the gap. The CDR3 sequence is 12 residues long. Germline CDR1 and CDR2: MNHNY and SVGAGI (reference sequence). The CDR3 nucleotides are TGTGCCAGCACCGGAGTGGGCGGGGAGCTGTTTTTT. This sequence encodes CASTGVGGELFF.

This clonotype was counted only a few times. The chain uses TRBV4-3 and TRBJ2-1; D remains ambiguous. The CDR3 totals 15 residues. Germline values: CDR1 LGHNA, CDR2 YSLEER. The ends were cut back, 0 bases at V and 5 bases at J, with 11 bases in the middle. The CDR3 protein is CASSQEWSPNNEQFF. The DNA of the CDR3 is TGCGCCAGCAGCCAAGAGTGGTCACCCAACAATGAGCAGTTCTTC.

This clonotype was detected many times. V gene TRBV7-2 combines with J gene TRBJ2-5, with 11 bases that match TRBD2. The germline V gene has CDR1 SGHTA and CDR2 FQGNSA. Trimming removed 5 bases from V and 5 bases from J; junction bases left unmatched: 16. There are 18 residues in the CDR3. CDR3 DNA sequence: TGTGCCAGCAGCCTAAAATTTCCTAGCGGGGGGATAATTGAGACCCAGTACTTC. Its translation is CASSLKFPSGGIIETQYF.

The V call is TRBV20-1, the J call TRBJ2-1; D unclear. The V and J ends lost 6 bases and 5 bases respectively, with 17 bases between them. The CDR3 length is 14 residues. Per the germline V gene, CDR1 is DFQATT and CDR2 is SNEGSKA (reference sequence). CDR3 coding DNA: TGCAGTGCGTCACCCTCGGCCGGCAACAATGAGCAGTTCTTC. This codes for CSASPSAGNNEQFF.

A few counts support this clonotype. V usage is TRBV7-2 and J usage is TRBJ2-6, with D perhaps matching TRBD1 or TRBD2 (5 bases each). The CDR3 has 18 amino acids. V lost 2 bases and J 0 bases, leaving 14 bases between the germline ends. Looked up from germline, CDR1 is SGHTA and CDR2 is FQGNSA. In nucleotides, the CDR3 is TGTGCCAGCAGCTTACGGGGCGCGATGAGCTCTGGGGCCAACGTCCTGACTTTC. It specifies CASSLRGAMSSGANVLTF.

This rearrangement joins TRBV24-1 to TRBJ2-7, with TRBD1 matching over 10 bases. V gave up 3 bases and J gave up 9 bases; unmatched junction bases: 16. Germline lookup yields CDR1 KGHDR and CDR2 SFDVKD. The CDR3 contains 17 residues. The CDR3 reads CATSDPTGTGDSYGQYF. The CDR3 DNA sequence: TGTGCCACCAGTGATCCGACCGGGACAGGGGACTCCTATGGGCAGTACTTC.

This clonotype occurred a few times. CDR3 amino acids: CASSQTGLETQYF. The CDR3 bases are TGCGCCAGCAGCCAAACAGGGTTGGAGACCCAGTACTTC. The gene calls are TRBV4-1 and TRBJ2-5; D is perhaps TRBD1 (6 bases). With 2 bases removed from V and 5 bases from J, the gap between germline ends came to 9 bases. This CDR3 has 13 residues. Germline values: CDR1 MGHRA, CDR2 YSYEKL.

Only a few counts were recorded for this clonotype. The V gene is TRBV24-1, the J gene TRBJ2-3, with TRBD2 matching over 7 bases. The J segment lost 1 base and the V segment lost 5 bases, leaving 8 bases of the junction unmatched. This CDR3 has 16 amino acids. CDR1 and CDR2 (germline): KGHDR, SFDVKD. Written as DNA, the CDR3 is TGTGCCACCAGTGGGGGGGGAGGGGTTGGCACAGATACGCAGTATTTT. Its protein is CATSGGGGVGTDTQYF.